This T cell receptor (beta chain) was found in a study of response to subunit inactivated influenza vaccine. TCRdb reanalysed the RT-PCR reads using MiXCR and keeps one entry per CDR3 protein. This sample has about 570,000 distinct CDR3 sequences, with roughly 12% found just once. Germline CDR1 and CDR2: MGHRA and YSYEKL. The CDR3 is made up of 17 amino acids. Trimming cost V 0 bases and J 3 bases, with 18 bases left between them. The same data also went into a second study, on T cells expressing NK-cell markers. That source adds: UMIs were included in TCR beta cDNA generated by 5'RACE template switching. An anti-gamma-delta TCR antibody restricted sorting to alpha-beta TCR T cells in several experiments. Where several donors were concerned, these clonotypes also led the CD3+CD56-NKG2C+ fraction.

Sequences were derived from PBMCs from blood, sampled on the day of vaccination. This receptor was identified in a man in his fifties or sixties who received an inactivated influenza vaccine. The chain recombines TRBV4-1 with TRBJ2-7, with no clear D. CDR3 nucleotide sequence: TGCGCCAGCAGCCAAGATCGTCGGGCCGGAGCCTTCTACGAGCAGTACTTC. This translates into CASSQDRRAGAFYEQYF.